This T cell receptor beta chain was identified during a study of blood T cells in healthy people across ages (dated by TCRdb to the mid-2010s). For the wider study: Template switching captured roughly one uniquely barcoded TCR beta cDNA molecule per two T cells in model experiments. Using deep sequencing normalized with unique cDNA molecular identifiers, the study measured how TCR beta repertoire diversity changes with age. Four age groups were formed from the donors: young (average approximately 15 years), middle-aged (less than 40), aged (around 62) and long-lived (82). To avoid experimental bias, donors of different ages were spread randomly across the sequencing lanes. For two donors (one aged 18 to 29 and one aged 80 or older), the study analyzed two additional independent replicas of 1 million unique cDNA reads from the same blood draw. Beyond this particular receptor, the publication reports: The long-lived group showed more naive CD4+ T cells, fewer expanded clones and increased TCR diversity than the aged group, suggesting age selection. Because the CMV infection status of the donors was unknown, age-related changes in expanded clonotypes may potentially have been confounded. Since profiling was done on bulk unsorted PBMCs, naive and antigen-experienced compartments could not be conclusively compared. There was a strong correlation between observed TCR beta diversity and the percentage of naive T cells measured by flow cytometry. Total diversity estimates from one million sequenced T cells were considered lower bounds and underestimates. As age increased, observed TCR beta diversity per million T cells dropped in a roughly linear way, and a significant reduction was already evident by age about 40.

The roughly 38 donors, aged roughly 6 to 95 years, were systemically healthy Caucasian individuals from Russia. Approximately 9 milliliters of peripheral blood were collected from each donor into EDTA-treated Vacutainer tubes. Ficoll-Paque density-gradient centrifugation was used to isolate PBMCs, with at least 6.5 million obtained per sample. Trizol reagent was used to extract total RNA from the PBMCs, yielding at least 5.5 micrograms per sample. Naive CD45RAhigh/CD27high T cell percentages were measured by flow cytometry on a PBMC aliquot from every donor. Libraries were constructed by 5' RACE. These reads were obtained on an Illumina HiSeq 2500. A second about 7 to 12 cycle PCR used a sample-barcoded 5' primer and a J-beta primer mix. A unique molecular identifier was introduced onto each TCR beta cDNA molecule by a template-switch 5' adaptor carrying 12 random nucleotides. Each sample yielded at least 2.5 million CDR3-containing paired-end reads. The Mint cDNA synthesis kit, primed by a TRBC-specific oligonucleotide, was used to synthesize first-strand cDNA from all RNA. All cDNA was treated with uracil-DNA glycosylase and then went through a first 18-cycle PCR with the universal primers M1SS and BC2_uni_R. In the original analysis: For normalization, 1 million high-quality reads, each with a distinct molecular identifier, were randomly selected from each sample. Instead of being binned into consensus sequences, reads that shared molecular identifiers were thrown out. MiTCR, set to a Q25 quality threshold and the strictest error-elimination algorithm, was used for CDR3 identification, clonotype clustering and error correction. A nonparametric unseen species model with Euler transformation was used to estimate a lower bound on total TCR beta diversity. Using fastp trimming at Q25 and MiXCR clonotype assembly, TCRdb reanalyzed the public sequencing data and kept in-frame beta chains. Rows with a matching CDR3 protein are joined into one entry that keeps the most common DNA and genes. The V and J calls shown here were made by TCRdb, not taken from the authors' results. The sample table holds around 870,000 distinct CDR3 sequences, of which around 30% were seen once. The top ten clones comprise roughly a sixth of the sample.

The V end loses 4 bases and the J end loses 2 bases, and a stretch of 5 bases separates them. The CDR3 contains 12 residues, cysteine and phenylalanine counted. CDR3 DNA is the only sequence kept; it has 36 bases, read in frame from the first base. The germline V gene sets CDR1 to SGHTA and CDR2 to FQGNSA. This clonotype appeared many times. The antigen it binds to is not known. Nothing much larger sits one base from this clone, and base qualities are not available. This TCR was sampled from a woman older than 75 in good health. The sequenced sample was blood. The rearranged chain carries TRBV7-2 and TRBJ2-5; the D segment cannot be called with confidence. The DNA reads TGTGCCAGCAGCTACAATCAAGAGACCCAGTACTTC. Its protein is CASSYNQETQYF.